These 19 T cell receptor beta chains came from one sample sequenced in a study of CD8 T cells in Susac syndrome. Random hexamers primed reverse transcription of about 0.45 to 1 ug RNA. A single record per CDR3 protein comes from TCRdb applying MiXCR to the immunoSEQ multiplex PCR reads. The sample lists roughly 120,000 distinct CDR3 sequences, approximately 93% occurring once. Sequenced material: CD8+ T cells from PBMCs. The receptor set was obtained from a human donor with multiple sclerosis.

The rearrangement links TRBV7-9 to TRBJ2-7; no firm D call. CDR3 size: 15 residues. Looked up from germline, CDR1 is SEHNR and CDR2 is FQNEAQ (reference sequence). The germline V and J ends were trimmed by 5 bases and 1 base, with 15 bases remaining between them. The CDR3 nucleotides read TGTGCCAGCAGCCCCGATCCGGAACGATCCTACGAGCAGTACGTC. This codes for CASSPDPERSYEQYV.

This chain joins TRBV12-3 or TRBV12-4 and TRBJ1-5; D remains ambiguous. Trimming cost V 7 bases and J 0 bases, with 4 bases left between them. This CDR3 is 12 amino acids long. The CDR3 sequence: CASTYSNQPQHF. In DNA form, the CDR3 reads TGTGCCAGCACCTATAGCAATCAGCCCCAGCATTTT.

The CDR3 DNA sequence: TGTGCCAGCAGCCATAGGGTTCACGAGCAGTACTTC. Residues: CASSHRVHEQYF. This rearrangement joins TRBV7-8 to TRBJ2-7; D is uncertain. In germline, CDR1 is SGHVS, CDR2 FQNEAQ. The V end was cut by 5 bases, the J end by 5 bases, with 10 bases between. The CDR3 spans 12 residues.

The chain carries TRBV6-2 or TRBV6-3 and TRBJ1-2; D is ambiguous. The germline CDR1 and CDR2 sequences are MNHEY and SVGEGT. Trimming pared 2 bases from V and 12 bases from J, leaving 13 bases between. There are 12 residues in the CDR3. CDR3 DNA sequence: TGTGCCAGCAGTTACGGTGACGGCTTTCACACCTTC. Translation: CASSYGDGFHTF.

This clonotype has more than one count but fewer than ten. DNA for the CDR3: TGTGCCAGCAGCTTGATTCGGACAGACTACGAGCAGTACTTC. It specifies CASSLIRTDYEQYF. The chain recombines TRBV5-6 with TRBJ2-7; tentative D call: TRBD1 (6 bases). The CDR3 extends over 14 amino acids. Trimming shortened V by 1 base and J by 3 bases, and 11 bases separated the two germline ends. From germline, CDR1 is SGHDT and CDR2 YYEEEE.

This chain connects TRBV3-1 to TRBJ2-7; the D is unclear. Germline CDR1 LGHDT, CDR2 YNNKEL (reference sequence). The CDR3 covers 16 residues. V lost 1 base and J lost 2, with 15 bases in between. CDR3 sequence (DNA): TGTGCCAGCAGCCAAGGCCTGCCAGTCACCCCCTACGAGCAGTACTTC. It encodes CASSQGLPVTPYEQYF.

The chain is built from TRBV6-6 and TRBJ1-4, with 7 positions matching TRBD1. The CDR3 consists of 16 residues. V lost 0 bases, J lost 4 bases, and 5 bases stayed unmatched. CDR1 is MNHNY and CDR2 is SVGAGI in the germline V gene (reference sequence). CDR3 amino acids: CASSYSLGQDNEKLFF. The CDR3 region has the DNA TGTGCCAGCAGTTACTCCTTAGGACAGGATAATGAAAAACTGTTTTTT.

CDR3 coding DNA: TGCAGTGCTAGAGAGGGACCACAGGGGATGAACACTGAAGCTTTCTTT. Its protein is CSAREGPQGMNTEAFF. The V call is TRBV20-1, the J call TRBJ1-1, with 7 bases matching TRBD1. Per germline, CDR1 DFQATT and CDR2 SNEGSKA (reference sequence). The V and J ends lost 0 bases and 0 bases, in that order; junction bases with no gene match: 7. The CDR3 length is 16 residues.

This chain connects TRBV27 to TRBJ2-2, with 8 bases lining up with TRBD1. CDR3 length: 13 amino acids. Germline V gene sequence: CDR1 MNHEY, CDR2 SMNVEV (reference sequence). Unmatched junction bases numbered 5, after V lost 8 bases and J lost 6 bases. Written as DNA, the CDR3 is TGTGCCAGCGACCCGACAGGGGCCGGGGAGCTGTTTTTT. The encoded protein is CASDPTGAGELFF.

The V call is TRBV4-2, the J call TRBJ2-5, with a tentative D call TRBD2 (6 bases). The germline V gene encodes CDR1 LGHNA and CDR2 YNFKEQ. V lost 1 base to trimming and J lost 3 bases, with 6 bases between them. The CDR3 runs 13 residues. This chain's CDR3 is CASSQAGEETQYF. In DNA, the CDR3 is TGTGCCAGCAGCCAAGCGGGAGAAGAGACCCAGTACTTC.

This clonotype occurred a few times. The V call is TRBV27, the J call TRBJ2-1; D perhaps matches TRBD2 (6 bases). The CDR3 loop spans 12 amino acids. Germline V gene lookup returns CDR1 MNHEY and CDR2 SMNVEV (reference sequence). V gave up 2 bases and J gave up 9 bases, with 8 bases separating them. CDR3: CASSLGGAEQFF. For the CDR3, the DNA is TGTGCCAGCAGTTTAGGCGGGGCTGAGCAGTTCTTC.

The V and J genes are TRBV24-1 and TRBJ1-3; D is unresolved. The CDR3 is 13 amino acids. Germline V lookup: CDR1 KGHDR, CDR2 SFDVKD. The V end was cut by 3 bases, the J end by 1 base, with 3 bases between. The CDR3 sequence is CATSDGSGNTIYF. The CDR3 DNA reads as TGTGCCACCAGTGATGGTTCTGGAAACACCATATATTTT.

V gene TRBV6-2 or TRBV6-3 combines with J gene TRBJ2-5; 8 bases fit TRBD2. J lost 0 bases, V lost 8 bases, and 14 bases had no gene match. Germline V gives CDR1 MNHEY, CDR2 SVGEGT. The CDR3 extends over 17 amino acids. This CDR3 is CASSDTAGGWYQETQYF. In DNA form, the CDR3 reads TGTGCCAGCTCAGATACGGCGGGGGGTTGGTACCAAGAGACCCAGTACTTC.

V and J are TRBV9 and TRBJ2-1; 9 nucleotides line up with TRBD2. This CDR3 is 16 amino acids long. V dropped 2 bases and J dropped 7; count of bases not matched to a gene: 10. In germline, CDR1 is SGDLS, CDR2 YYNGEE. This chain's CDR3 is CASSVRREGLGNEQFF. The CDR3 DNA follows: TGTGCCAGCAGCGTCCGGCGGGAGGGCCTAGGAAATGAGCAGTTCTTC.

The CDR3, as DNA: TGTGCCAGCAGCTGGGCGGTCAGGACCCACTATGGCTACACCTTC. Translation gives CASSWAVRTHYGYTF. The chain combines TRBV5-8 with TRBJ1-2; D is ambiguous. The CDR3 totals 15 residues. V lost 3 bases to trimming and J lost 3 bases, with 15 bases between them. Germline-derived CDR1 and CDR2 are SGHTS and YDEGEE.

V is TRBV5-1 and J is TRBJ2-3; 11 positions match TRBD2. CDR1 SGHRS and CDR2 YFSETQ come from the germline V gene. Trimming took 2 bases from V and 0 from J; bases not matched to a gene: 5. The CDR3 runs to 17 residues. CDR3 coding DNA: TGCGCCAGCAGCTTTCTAGCGGGGGGCCCTAGCACAGATACGCAGTATTTT. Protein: CASSFLAGGPSTDTQYF.

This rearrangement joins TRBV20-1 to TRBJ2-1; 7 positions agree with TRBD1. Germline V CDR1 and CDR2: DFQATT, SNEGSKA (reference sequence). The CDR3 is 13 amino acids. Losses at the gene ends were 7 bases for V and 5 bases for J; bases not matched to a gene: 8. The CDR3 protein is CSVIGTANNEQFF. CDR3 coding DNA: TGCAGTGTTATCGGGACAGCGAACAATGAGCAGTTCTTC.

This CDR3 reads CASSPSSVSYEQYF. DNA of the CDR3: TGTGCCAGCAGCCCAAGTTCGGTTTCCTACGAGCAGTACTTC. The chain links TRBV3-1 to TRBJ2-7; no firm D call. The germline V and J ends were trimmed by 4 bases and 1 base, with 11 bases remaining between them. The germline V gene encodes CDR1 LGHDT and CDR2 YNNKEL (reference sequence). This CDR3 spans 14 amino acids.

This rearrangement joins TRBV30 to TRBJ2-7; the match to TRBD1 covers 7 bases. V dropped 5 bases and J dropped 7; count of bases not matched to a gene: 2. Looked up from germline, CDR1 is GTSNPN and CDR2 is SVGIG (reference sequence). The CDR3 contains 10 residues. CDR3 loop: CAWGGQEQYF. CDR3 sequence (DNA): TGTGCCTGGGGGGGACAGGAGCAGTACTTC.